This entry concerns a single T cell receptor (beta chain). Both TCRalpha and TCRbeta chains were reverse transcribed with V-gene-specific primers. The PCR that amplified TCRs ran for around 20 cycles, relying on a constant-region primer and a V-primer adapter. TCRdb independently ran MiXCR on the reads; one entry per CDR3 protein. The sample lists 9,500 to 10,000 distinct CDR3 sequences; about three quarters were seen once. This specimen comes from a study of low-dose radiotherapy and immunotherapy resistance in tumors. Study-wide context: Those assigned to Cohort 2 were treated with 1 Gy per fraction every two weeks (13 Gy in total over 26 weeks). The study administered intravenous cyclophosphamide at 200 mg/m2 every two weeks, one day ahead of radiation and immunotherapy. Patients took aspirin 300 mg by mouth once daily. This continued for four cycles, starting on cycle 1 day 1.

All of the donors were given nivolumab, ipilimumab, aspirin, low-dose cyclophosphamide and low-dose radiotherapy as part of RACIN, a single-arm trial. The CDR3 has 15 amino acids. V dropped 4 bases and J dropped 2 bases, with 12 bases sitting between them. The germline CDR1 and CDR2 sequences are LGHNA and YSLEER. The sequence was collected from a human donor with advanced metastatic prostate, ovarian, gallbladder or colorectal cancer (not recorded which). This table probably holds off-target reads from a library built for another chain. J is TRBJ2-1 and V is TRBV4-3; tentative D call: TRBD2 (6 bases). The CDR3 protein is CASSLGLFAYNEQFF. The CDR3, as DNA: TGCGCCAGCAGCCTGGGACTCTTTGCCTACAATGAGCAGTTCTTC.